This T cell receptor (beta chain) was recorded in a study of T cell responses to AZD1222 COVID-19 vaccine. Overall study findings and caveats: Donors skewed white British and female; clonal diversity was possibly underestimated.

Profiling relied on immunoSEQ multiplex PCR, and the TCRdb table lists in-frame clones only, not all of them. The table includes over 150,000 clones, roughly nine tenths detected once. This CDR3 is 16 amino acids long. On this clone: Its matching antigen is unknown.

This TCR came from an adult in good health. V is TRBV21-1 and J is TRBJ2-3; the table assigns TRBD2, which was not confirmed against the DNA. TRBV21-1 is deemed a pseudogene. The sequenced sample was peripheral blood, obtained on day 0 of MenACWY control vaccination. CDR3 coding DNA: TGTGCCAGACAGTTAGCGGGAGGGGCTAGCACAGATACGCAGTATTTT. It yields the protein CARQLAGGASTDTQYF.